The 2 T cell receptor beta chains given below trace back to one sample, sequenced in a study of blood T cells in healthy people across ages. The second PCR ran roughly 6 to 12 cycles with a sample-barcoded 5' primer and J-beta primers. TCRdb re-called the 5' RACE reads through MiXCR, storing one row per CDR3 protein. The sample has more than 600,000 distinct CDR3 sequences, just under 25% seen once. The same sample was also studied in work on T cells of mothers and their children.

The sequenced material came from blood. The receptors were sampled from a boy younger than 18 in good health.

This clonotype has just a few counts. The chain carries TRBV24-1 and TRBJ2-1; 14 nucleotides align to TRBD2. Germline loops: CDR1 KGHDR, CDR2 SFDVKD. The CDR3 totals 19 residues. Trimming cost V 4 bases and J 9 bases; bases outside gene matches: 16. The CDR3 DNA is TGTGCCACCAGTGACCGGACTAGCGGGGGGAACGGCCTCGAGGGTGAGCAGTTCTTC. Translated, it gives CATSDRTSGGNGLEGEQFF.

The chain employs TRBV5-1 and TRBJ2-1; D is ambiguous. The CDR3 spans 14 residues. V was clipped by 3 bases and J by 1 base, with 8 bases between them. CDR1 and CDR2 (germline): SGHRS, YFSETQ. The CDR3 DNA reads TGCGCCAGCAGCTCCGACAATTCCTACAATGAGCAGTTCTTC. This translates into CASSSDNSYNEQFF.